The rows below give T cell receptor beta chains drawn from one sample of a study of shared clonotypes between healthy human individuals. The table came from immunoSEQ multiplex PCR; TCRdb's copy has only in-frame clones and leaves some out. The table has about 2,100,000 clones, about 93% seen once. What was sequenced was naive CD8+ T cells from PBMCs. All receptors come from a man younger than 35 in good health. Some clones in this sample may be carry-over from other donors' samples. CDR3s include the opening cysteine and the closing phenylalanine or tryptophan. A D gene is named only where the DNA matches it firmly.

j_gene: TRBJ2-1; v_gene: TRBV27; d_gene: TRBD2; CDR3nt: TGTGCCAGCAGTTTCCTAGCGGTGTACAATGAGCAGTTCTTC; CDR3aa: CASSFLAVYNEQFF
j_gene: TRBJ2-3; v_gene: TRBV6-5; d_gene: TRBD1; CDR3nt: TGTGCCAGCAAGCTATACAGGGGGTCAGATACGCAGTATTTT; CDR3aa: CASKLYRGSDTQYF
j_gene: TRBJ2-2; v_gene: TRBV19; d_gene: NA; CDR3nt: TGTGCCAGTAGCATTGCGGGGACCAACACCGGGGAGCTGTTTTTT; CDR3aa: CASSIAGTNTGELFF
j_gene: TRBJ1-5; v_gene: TRBV7-3; d_gene: TRBD1; CDR3nt: TGTGCCAGCAGCCACGACAGGGTTGGACAGCCCCAGCATTTT; CDR3aa: CASSHDRVGQPQHF
j_gene: TRBJ2-2; v_gene: TRBV6-6; d_gene: TRBD1; CDR3nt: TGTGCCAGCAGTTACTCCCGGGACAGGTTAGGCGGGGAGCTGTTTTTT; CDR3aa: CASSYSRDRLGGELFF
j_gene: TRBJ2-1; v_gene: TRBV11-3; d_gene: TRBD2; CDR3nt: TGTGCCAGCAGCTCCTGGGGTATAGCGGGAGACTCCAATGAGCAGTTCTTC; CDR3aa: CASSSWGIAGDSNEQFF
j_gene: TRBJ1-5; v_gene: TRBV12-5; d_gene: NA; CDR3nt: TGTGCTAGTGGTTTGGGAAATCAGCCCCAGCATTTT; CDR3aa: CASGLGNQPQHF
j_gene: TRBJ1-2; v_gene: TRBV7-6; d_gene: NA; CDR3nt: TGTGCCAGCAGCCCCCGTGTTACAGGTCCGAGGCCTAACTATGGCTACACCTTC; CDR3aa: CASSPRVTGPRPNYGYTF
j_gene: TRBJ1-2; v_gene: TRBV25-1; d_gene: NA; CDR3nt: TGTGCCAGCAGTTTGGGCTTCTATGGCTACACCTTC; CDR3aa: CASSLGFYGYTF
j_gene: TRBJ2-1; v_gene: TRBV27; d_gene: NA; CDR3nt: TGTGCCAGCAGTTTAGGGGCCTACAATGAGCAGTTCTTC; CDR3aa: CASSLGAYNEQFF
j_gene: TRBJ2-7; v_gene: TRBV28; d_gene: TRBD1; CDR3nt: TGTGCCAGCAGTTCGACAGGGCCCGAGCAGTACTTC; CDR3aa: CASSSTGPEQYF